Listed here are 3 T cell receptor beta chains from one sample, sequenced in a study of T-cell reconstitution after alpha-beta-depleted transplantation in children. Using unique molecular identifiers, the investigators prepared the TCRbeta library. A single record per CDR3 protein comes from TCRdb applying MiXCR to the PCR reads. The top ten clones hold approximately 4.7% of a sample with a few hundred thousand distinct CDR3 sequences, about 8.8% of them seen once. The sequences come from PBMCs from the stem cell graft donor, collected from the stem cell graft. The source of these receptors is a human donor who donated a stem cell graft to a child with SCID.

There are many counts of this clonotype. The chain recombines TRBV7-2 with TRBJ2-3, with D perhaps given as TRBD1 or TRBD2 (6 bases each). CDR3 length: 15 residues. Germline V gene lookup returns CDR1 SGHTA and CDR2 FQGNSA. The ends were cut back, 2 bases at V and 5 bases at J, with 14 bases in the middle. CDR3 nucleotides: TGTGCCAGCAGCTTAAGAGGGGGGCTGGTAGATACGCAGTATTTT. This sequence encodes CASSLRGGLVDTQYF. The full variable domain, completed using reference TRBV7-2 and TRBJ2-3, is GAGVSQSPSNKVTEKGKDVELRCDPISGHTALYWYRQSLGQGLEFLIYFQGNSAPDKSGLPSDRFSAERTGGSVSTLTIQRTQQEDSAVYLCASSLRGGLVDTQYFGPGTRLTVL.

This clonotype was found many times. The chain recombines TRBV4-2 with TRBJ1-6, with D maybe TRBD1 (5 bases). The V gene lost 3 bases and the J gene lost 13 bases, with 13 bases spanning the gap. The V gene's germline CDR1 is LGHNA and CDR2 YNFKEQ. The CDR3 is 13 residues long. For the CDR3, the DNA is TGTGCCAGCAGCCAGGGGACTACCGCGCCCCTCCACTTT. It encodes CASSQGTTAPLHF.

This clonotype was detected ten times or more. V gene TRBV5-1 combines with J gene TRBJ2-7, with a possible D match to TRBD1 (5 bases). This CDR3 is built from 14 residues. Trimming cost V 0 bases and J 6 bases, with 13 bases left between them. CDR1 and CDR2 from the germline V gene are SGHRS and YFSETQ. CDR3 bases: TGCGCCAGCAGCTTGGCCCCAGGGTCCCCCGAGCAGTACTTC. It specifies CASSLAPGSPEQYF.